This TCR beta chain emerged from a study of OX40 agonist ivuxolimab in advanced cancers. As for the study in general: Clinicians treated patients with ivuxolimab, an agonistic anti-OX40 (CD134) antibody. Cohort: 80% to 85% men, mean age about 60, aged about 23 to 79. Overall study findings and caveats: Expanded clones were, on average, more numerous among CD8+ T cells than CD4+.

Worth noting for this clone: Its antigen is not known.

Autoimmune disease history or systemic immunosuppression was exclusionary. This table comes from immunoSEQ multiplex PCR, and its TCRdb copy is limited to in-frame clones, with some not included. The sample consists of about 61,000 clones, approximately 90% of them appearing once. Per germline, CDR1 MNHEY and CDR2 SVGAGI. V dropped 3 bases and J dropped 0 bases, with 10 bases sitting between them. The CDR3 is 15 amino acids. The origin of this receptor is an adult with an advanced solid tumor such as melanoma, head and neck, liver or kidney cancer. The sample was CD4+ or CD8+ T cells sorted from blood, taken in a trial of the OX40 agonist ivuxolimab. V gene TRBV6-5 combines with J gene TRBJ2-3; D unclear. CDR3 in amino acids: CASSYRYPSTDTQYF. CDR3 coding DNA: TGTGCCAGCAGTTATAGGTATCCAAGCACAGATACGCAGTATTTT.